These T cell receptor beta chains were read from a single sample in a study of glioma-infiltrating T cells after dendritic cell vaccination. The repertoire was sequenced with immunoSEQ multiplex PCR; TCRdb's copy has only in-frame clones and lacks some. The sample gives tens of thousands of clones, about four fifths of which show up once; 15% to 18% is in the top ten. The specimen was blood, collected after dendritic cell vaccination. All receptors derive from a human donor with glioblastoma. Both conserved end residues are part of each CDR3. D genes are given only for firm matches. Some rows mark clone size as missing; the rest say once, few, many or name a class of expanded clone.

j_call v_call clone_size d_call cdr3_nt cdr3_aa
TRBJ1-1 TRBV7-9 NA NA TGTGCCAGCAGCCAGAGGGTATGGAACACTGAAGCTTTCTTT CASSQRVWNTEAFF
TRBJ1-6 TRBV7-2 once TRBD1 TGTGCCAGCAGCTTAGGTCAGGGGGTTTATTCACCCCTCCACTTT CASSLGQGVYSPLHF
TRBJ2-7 TRBV5-6 few NA TGTGCCAGCAGCCTTGTCGGGGACTCTATATACGAGCAGTACTTC CASSLVGDSIYEQYF
TRBJ2-7 TRBV5-1 NA TRBD1 TGCGCCAGCAGCTTCCTCGCCCGACAGGGGAGTTTCCACGAGCAGTACTTC CASSFLARQGSFHEQYF
TRBJ1-1 TRBV5-1 NA NA TGCGCCAGCAGCGTACTCCCGAACACTGAAGCTTTCTTT CASSVLPNTEAFF
TRBJ1-4 TRBV29-1 once NA TGCAGCGTTGAAGCTCGAGAGCCTTCGGGAGAAAAACTGTTTTTT CSVEAREPSGEKLFF
TRBJ2-1 TRBV27 NA TRBD2 TGTGCCAGCAGTTGGGGGGCCCTAGCGGGGGGGCCGGGTAATCATGAGCAGTTCTTC CASSWGALAGGPGNHEQFF
TRBJ1-1 TRBV7-9 NA NA TGTGCCAGCAGCTTATGGAGGGGTGGCACTGAAGCTTTCTTT CASSLWRGGTEAFF
TRBJ2-1 TRBV28 NA TRBD2 TGTGCCAGCAGTTGGCTAGCGGGGTCCCCCTTCAACAATGAGCAGTTCTTC CASSWLAGSPFNNEQFF
TRBJ2-6 TRBV5-4 NA TRBD1 TGTGCCAGCAGCCCCATGAATGGACAGGGGAAGTCTGGGGCCAACGTCCTGACTTTC CASSPMNGQGKSGANVLTF
TRBJ1-4 TRBV5-1 NA TRBD1 TGCGCCAGCAGCTCCCGGGACAGGGATGAAAAACTGTTTTTT CASSSRDRDEKLFF
TRBJ1-4 TRBV6-6 few TRBD1 TGTGCCAGCAGTAATACAGGGGCAACTAATGAAAAACTGTTTTTT CASSNTGATNEKLFF
TRBJ2-7 TRBV5-1 NA TRBD1 TGCACCAGCAGCTCCGAGGGACAGGGTGTCGAGCAGTACTTC CTSSSEGQGVEQYF
TRBJ2-3 TRBV21-1 NA NA TGTGCCAGCAGCAAACGAGCAGGGGGCGGCACAGATACGCAGTATTTT CASSKRAGGGTDTQYF
TRBJ1-6 TRBV11-2 once NA TGTGCCAGCAGCTATAGGGAGTCACCCCTCCACTTT CASSYRESPLHF
TRBJ2-7 TRBV7-6 once NA TGTGCCAGCTCCGGGGGAGGTTCCTACGAGCAGTACTTC CASSGGGSYEQYF
TRBJ2-7 TRBV7-2 NA TRBD1 TGTGCCAGCAGCTTAGGGGGACCGGGACAGGGGTACGAGCAGTACTTC CASSLGGPGQGYEQYF
TRBJ2-7 TRBV4-1 once TRBD1 TGCGCCAGCAGCCAAAACCGGGACAGTACCTACGAGCAGTACTTC CASSQNRDSTYEQYF
TRBJ1-4 TRBV6-1 NA NA TGTGCCAGCAGTGGGGGGGAGAGAGGAAAACTGTTTTTT CASSGGERGKLFF
TRBJ2-7 TRBV11-3 NA TRBD1 TGTGCCAGCAGCACCCGACAGGGTGGATACGAGCAGTACTTC CASSTRQGGYEQYF
TRBJ1-1 TRBV27 NA TRBD1 TGTGCCAGCAGTTCCCACCAGGGGGCTGAAGCTTTCTTT CASSSHQGAEAFF
TRBJ1-1 TRBV11-3 few NA TGTGCCAGCAGCTCCTACCAGGGAGGTGGGAGCACTGAAGCTTTCTTT CASSSYQGGGSTEAFF
TRBJ2-3 TRBV9 few TRBD2 TGTGCCAGCAGCGTAGATGGTAGCGGGGGAGAAGATACGCAGTATTTT CASSVDGSGGEDTQYF
TRBJ1-3 TRBV5-4 NA NA TGTGCCAGCAGCTTGGGGGGGGTTGGAAACACCATATATTTT CASSLGGVGNTIYF
TRBJ1-2 TRBV11-2 NA NA TGTGCCAGCAGCCAGGACCGCGGGAGCTACACCTTC CASSQDRGSYTF
TRBJ2-2 TRBV4-2 NA TRBD2 TGTGCCAGCAGCCAAGCGAGGGCTAGCGGGGGGGGCCGGGAGCTGTTTTTT CASSQARASGGGRELFF
TRBJ1-1 TRBV7-8 NA TRBD1 TGTGCCAGCAGCCTAACAGGGGGCAACACTGAAGCTTTCTTT CASSLTGGNTEAFF
TRBJ2-4 TRBV28 once TRBD2 TGTGCCAGCAGCGCGGGGGGCGCCCGCCTCGGGGGAGCCAAAAACATTCAGTACTTC CASSAGGARLGGAKNIQYF
TRBJ2-5 TRBV4-2 NA NA TGTGCCAGCAGCCCCCGCTCCAGAGAGACCCAGTACTTC CASSPRSRETQYF
TRBJ1-3 TRBV18 few NA TGTGCCAGCTCACCACCATCGGGCTCTGGAAACACCATATATTTT CASSPPSGSGNTIYF
TRBJ2-1 TRBV7-8 NA NA TGTGCCAGCAGCTCCCAGATCGATGAGCAGTTCTTC CASSSQIDEQFF
TRBJ2-7 TRBV6-1 once NA TGTGCCAGCAGTTGGGCAGGGAAGGTTAACGAGCAGTACTTC CASSWAGKVNEQYF
TRBJ1-3 TRBV11-2 NA TRBD1 TGTGCCAGCAGCCGGGACAGGGATCCCTCTGGAAACACCATATATTTT CASSRDRDPSGNTIYF
TRBJ2-5 TRBV4-2 NA TRBD2 TGTGCCAGCAGCCAAGATCGCGGGGGGCAAGAGACCCAGTACTTC CASSQDRGGQETQYF
TRBJ1-5 TRBV6-1 NA NA TGTGCCAGCAGTGTCTTTGATCAGCCCCAGCATTTT CASSVFDQPQHF
TRBJ2-2 TRBV19 once TRBD2 TGTGCCAGTAGTATAGATACACGCCCGGGACTAGCGGGGAACACCGGGGAGCTGTTTTTT CASSIDTRPGLAGNTGELFF
TRBJ1-1 TRBV10-2 NA NA TGCGCCAGCAGTGAGTACAGGATGAACACTGAAGCTTTCTTT CASSEYRMNTEAFF
TRBJ1-4 TRBV5-1 NA TRBD1 TGCGCCAGCAGCTTGACTGGAGGGGGCGACGAAAAACTGTTTTTT CASSLTGGGDEKLFF
TRBJ2-1 TRBV6-5 NA TRBD2 TGTGCCAGCAGTTACGGTCTAGCGGGGGGGAATGAGCAGTTCTTC CASSYGLAGGNEQFF
TRBJ2-7 TRBV7-2 NA NA TGTGCCAGCAGCTTTCCCAGGGATTATGGCTACGAGCAGTACTTC CASSFPRDYGYEQYF
TRBJ2-5 TRBV7-2 NA TRBD2 TGTGCCAGCAGCAGCCCGCCTTGGGGTAGCGGGCTCGAGACCCAGTACTTC CASSSPPWGSGLETQYF
TRBJ2-5 TRBV19 once NA TGTGCCAGTAGTATAGTCGGGGGAGGCCAAGAGACCCAGTACTTC CASSIVGGGQETQYF
TRBJ1-1 TRBV5-1 NA NA TGCGCCAGCAGCCCGACTGTCAGTAACAGGGTTGGTGAAGCTTTCTTT CASSPTVSNRVGEAFF
TRBJ1-1 TRBV15 NA NA TGTGCCACCAGCAGAGATGTGGGGAGTGAAGCTTTCTTT CATSRDVGSEAFF
TRBJ1-2 TRBV29-1 NA NA TGCAGCGCCGAGGATGCGGGGGGCGTCGACTATGGCTACACCTTC CSAEDAGGVDYGYTF
TRBJ2-7 TRBV6-1 NA TRBD1 TGTGCCAGCATACGCACCGGGACAGTATCCTACGAGCAGTACTTC CASIRTGTVSYEQYF
TRBJ2-3 TRBV10-3 NA TRBD2 TGTGCCATCAGTGACCAGACAATGGGGGGGGATACGCAGTATTTT CAISDQTMGGDTQYF
TRBJ1-5 TRBV19 NA TRBD1 TGTGCCAGTAGTCGGGACAGGGTCCGCAATCAGCCCCAGCATTTT CASSRDRVRNQPQHF